What follows are 12 T cell receptor beta chains derived from one specimen sequenced in a study of blood T cells in healthy people across ages. Primed by a sample-barcoded 5' primer and a J-beta primer mix, a second PCR proceeded for roughly 6 to 12 cycles. TCRdb processed the 5' RACE reads anew with MiXCR; each CDR3 protein has one entry. The data show 850,000 or so distinct CDR3 sequences, 25% to 35% seen once. Sequencing was done on a sample of blood. These TCRs come from a woman older than 75 in good health.

This clonotype was detected many times. This sequence joins TRBV12-3 or TRBV12-4 and TRBJ2-1; 9 bases map to TRBD2. V trimming: 6 bases; J trimming: 4 bases; junction bases outside the gene matches: 10. The CDR3 is 16 amino acids. The CDR3 DNA sequence: TGTGCCAGCAGAGGACTGAAGCGGGGGGAATACAATGAGCAGTTCTTC. Its protein product is CASRGLKRGEYNEQFF.

This clonotype occurred a few times. This rearrangement joins TRBV12-3 or TRBV12-4 to TRBJ2-1, with D tentatively TRBD1 or TRBD2 (5 bases each). V was trimmed by 6 bases and J by 8 bases, leaving 14 bases between them. CDR3 length equals 13 residues. The CDR3 is CASSPGRGYEQFF. CDR3 DNA sequence: TGTGCCAGCAGCCCGGGACGGGGATATGAGCAGTTCTTC.

The chain joins TRBV6-5 to TRBJ1-5, with D perhaps matching TRBD1 (6 bases). The CDR3 length is 16 residues. CDR1 is MNHEY and CDR2 is SVGAGI in the germline V gene. The V and J ends lost 2 bases and 0 bases respectively, with 11 bases between them. The CDR3 DNA sequence: TGTGCCAGCAGTTACGGGGGGCCGATTAGCAATCAGCCCCAGCATTTT. Translation: CASSYGGPISNQPQHF.

This clonotype was counted ten times or more. This sequence joins TRBV7-2 and TRBJ2-3; 8 bases are a match to TRBD2. CDR1 and CDR2 from the germline V gene are SGHTA and FQGNSA. J lost 1 base, V lost 8 bases, and 8 bases had no gene match. The CDR3 runs to 15 residues. This CDR3 is CASRPGGAGTDTQYF. The CDR3 coding sequence is TGTGCCAGCCGACCCGGGGGGGCGGGCACAGATACGCAGTATTTT.

This clonotype has at least ten counts. The rearrangement links TRBV20-1 to TRBJ2-5; D might be TRBD2 (7 bases). The germline CDR1 and CDR2 sequences are DFQATT and SNEGSKA (reference sequence). Trimming left V 0 bases short and J 5 bases short, with 16 bases between. This CDR3 spans 15 amino acids. CDR3 nucleotide sequence: TGCAGTGCTAGAGAGTTTCGGGGGGCCTGGGAGACCCAGTACTTC. Amino acid sequence: CSAREFRGAWETQYF.

The chain links TRBV3-1 to TRBJ1-4; perhaps TRBD1 as D (6 bases). The germline V and J ends were trimmed by 5 bases and 3 bases, with 13 bases remaining between them. From germline, CDR1 is LGHDT and CDR2 YNNKEL (reference sequence). The CDR3 loop spans 15 amino acids. The CDR3 here is CASSSQGQANEKLFF. In DNA form, the CDR3 reads TGTGCCAGCAGCTCCCAGGGGCAGGCTAATGAAAAACTGTTTTTT.

At least ten counts were recorded for this clonotype. The chain employs TRBV11-2 and TRBJ2-4; D uncertain. The V gene's germline CDR1 is SGHAT and CDR2 FQNNGV. CDR3 length equals 10 residues. Trimming removed 5 bases from V and 7 bases from J, with 3 bases in between. The CDR3 DNA sequence: TGTGCCAGCAGCCCCAACATTCAGTACTTC. Protein: CASSPNIQYF.

This clonotype was seen ten or more times. The chain recombines TRBV5-1 with TRBJ1-2, with unresolved D. Germline V gene sequence: CDR1 SGHRS, CDR2 YFSETQ. This CDR3 region has 15 residues. V gave up 0 bases and J gave up 4 bases, with 13 bases separating them. The DNA for the CDR3 is TGCGCCAGCAGCTTGGAAGGGAGTTCAGGCTATGGCTACACCTTC. Translation gives CASSLEGSSGYGYTF.

This rearrangement joins TRBV6-5 to TRBJ2-5; D is unresolved. The closer fit of TRBJ2-7 to the DNA end suggests the J call may be wrong. Germline V gene lookup returns CDR1 MNHEY and CDR2 SVGAGI. The CDR3 is made up of 13 amino acids. As DNA, the CDR3 is TGTGCCAGCAGTTACGGTTGGCAGAACGAGCAGTACTTC. Translating it yields CASSYGWQNEQYF.

This clonotype has a handful of counts. This may be a read error: a much more frequent sequence differs by one nucleotide. V usage is TRBV7-9 and J usage is TRBJ2-5; D is ambiguous. Germline V gene sequence: CDR1 SEHNR, CDR2 FQNEAQ (reference sequence). The CDR3 is made up of 13 amino acids. Trimming took 5 bases from V and 11 from J, leaving 18 bases between them. The CDR3 reads CASSATRDNEQYF. The CDR3 DNA sequence: TGTGCCAGCAGCGCGACTCGCGACAATGAGCAGTACTTC.

This clonotype was picked up a small number of times. This chain uses TRBV24-1 with TRBJ2-3; 8 positions agree with TRBD1. Germline CDR1 is KGHDR and CDR2 is SFDVKD. The trim removed 5 bases at V and 5 bases at J, leaving 5 bases unmatched. The CDR3 consists of 14 residues. The CDR3 region has the DNA TGTGCCACCAGTGTACAGGGGGGAAAAGATACGCAGTATTTT. This encodes CATSVQGGKDTQYF.

This clonotype was recorded a few times. The chain links TRBV7-2 to TRBJ1-6; D uncertain. V was shortened by 5 bases and J by 7 bases, with 18 bases between the two germline ends. This CDR3 is built from 16 residues. The germline gives CDR1 SGHTA, CDR2 FQGNSA. The CDR3 spells CASSTDWHPRNSPLHF. DNA of the CDR3: TGTGCCAGCAGCACCGATTGGCATCCGAGGAATTCACCCCTCCACTTT.